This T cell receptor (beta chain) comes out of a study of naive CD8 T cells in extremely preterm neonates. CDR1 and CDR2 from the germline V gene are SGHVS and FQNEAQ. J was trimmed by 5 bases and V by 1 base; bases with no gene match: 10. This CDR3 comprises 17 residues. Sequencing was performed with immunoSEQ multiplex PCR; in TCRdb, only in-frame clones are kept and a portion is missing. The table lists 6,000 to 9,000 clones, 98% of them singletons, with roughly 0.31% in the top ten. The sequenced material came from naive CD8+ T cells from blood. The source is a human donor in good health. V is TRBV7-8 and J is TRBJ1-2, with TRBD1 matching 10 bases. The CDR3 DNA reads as TGTGCCAGCAGCTTAGGGGCCGGGACAGGGGTACGGTATGGCTACACCTTC. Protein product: CASSLGAGTGVRYGYTF.